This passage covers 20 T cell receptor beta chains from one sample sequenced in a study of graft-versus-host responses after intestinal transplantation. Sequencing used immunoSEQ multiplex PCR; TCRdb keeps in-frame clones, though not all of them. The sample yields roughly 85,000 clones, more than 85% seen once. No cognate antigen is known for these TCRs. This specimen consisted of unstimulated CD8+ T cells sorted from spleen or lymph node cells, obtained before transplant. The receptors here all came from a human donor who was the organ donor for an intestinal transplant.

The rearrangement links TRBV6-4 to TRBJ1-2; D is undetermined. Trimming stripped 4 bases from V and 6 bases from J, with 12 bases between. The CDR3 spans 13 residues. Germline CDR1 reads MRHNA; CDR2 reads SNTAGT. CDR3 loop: CASSGRVLNGYTF. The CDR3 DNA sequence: TGTGCCAGCAGTGGAAGGGTTCTGAATGGCTACACCTTC.

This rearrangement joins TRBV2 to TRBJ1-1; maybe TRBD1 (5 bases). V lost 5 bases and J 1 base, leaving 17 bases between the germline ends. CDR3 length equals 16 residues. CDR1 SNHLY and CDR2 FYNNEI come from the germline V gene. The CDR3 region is CASSYPRDGKNTEAFF. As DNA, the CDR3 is TGTGCCAGCAGTTACCCCAGGGACGGAAAGAACACTGAAGCTTTCTTT.

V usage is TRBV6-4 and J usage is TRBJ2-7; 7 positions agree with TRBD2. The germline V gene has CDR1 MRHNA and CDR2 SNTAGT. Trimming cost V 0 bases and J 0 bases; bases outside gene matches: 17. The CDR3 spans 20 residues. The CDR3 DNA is TGTGCCAGCAGTGACTCAGGTATTGGCGGGAGCACGCGATCCTCCTACGAGCAGTACTTC. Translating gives CASSDSGIGGSTRSSYEQYF.

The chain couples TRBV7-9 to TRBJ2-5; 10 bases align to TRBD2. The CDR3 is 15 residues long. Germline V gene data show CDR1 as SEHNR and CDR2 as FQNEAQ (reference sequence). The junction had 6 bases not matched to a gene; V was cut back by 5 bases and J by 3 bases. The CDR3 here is CASSLRTSGEETQYF. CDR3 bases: TGTGCCAGCAGCCTAAGGACTAGCGGCGAAGAGACCCAGTACTTC.

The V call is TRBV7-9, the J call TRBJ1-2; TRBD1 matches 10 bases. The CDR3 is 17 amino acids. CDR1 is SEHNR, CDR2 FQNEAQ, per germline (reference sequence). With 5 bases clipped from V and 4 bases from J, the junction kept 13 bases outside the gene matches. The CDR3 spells CASSLGTGEEGLYGYTF. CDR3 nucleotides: TGTGCCAGCAGCCTCGGGACAGGGGAAGAAGGTCTCTATGGCTACACCTTC.

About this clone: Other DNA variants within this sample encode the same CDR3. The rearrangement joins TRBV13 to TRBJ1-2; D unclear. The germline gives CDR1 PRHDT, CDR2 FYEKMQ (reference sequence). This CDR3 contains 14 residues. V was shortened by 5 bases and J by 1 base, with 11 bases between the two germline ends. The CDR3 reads CASSLKGFNYGYTF. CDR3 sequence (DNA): TGTGCCAGCAGCCTAAAAGGGTTTAACTATGGCTACACCTTC.

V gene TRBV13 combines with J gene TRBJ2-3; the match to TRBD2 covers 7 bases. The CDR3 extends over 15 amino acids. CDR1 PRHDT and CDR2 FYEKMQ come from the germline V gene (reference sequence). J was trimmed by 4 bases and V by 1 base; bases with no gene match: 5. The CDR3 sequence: CASSLVGGRADTQYF. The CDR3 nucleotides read TGTGCCAGCAGCTTAGTCGGCGGGAGAGCAGATACGCAGTATTTT.

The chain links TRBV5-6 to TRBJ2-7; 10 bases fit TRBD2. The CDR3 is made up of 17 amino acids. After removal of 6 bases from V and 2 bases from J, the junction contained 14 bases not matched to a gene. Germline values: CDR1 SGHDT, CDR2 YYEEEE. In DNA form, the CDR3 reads TGTGCCAGCACCCCTGATCAAGGGACTAGCGCGACCTACGAGCAGTACTTC. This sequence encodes CASTPDQGTSATYEQYF.

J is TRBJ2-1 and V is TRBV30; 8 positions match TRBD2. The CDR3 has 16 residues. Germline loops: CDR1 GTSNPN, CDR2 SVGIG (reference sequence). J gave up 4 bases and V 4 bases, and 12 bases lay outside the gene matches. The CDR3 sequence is CAWISKGLAGYNEQFF. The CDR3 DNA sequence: TGTGCCTGGATTTCCAAGGGCCTAGCGGGTTACAATGAGCAGTTCTTC.

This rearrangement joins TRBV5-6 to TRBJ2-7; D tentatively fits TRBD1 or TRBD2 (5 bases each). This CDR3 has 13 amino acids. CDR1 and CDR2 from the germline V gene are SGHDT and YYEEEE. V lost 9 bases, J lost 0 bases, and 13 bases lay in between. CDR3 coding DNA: TGTGCCACCGCAGTGGGGGACTCCTACGAGCAGTACTTC. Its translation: CATAVGDSYEQYF.

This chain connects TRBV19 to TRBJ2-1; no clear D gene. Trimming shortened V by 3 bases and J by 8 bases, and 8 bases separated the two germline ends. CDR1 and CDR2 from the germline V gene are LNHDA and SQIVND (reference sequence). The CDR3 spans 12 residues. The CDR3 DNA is TGTGCCAGTAGTATGGCGTTACATGAGCAGTTCTTC. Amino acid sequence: CASSMALHEQFF.

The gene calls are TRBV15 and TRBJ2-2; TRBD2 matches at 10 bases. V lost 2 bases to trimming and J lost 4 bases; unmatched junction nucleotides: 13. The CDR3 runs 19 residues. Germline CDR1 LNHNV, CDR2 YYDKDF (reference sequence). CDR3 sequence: CATSRLGPGSSGGTGELFF. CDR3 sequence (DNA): TGTGCCACCAGCAGACTAGGGCCGGGGTCTAGCGGGGGCACCGGGGAGCTGTTTTTT.

The CDR3 DNA is TGTGCCAGCAGTGAAGCGCGGACAGGAGAGACCCAGTACTTC. Its protein is CASSEARTGETQYF. The gene calls are TRBV6-1 and TRBJ2-5; TRBD1 matches 7 bases. This CDR3 is built from 14 residues. V shed 0 bases, J shed 4 bases, and the junction held 2 bases outside the gene matches. The germline V gene has CDR1 MNHNS and CDR2 SASEGT.

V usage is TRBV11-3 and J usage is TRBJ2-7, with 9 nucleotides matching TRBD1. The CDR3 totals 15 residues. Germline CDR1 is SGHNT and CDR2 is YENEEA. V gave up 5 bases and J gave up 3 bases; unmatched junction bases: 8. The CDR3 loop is CASSKPGQGFYEQYF. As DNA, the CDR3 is TGTGCCAGCAGCAAACCGGGACAGGGTTTCTACGAGCAGTACTTC.

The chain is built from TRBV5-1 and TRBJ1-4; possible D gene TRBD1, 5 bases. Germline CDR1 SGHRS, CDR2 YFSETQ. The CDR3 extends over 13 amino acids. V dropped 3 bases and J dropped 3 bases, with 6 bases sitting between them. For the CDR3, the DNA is TGCGCCAGCAGCTGGGGACCTAATGAAAAACTGTTTTTT. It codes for CASSWGPNEKLFF. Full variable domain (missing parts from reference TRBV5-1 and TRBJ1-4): KAGVTQTPRYLIKTRGQQVTLSCSPISGHRSVSWYQQTPGQGLQFLFEYFSETQRNKGNFPGRFSGRQFSNSRSEMNVSTLELGDSALYLCASSWGPNEKLFFGSGTQLSVL.

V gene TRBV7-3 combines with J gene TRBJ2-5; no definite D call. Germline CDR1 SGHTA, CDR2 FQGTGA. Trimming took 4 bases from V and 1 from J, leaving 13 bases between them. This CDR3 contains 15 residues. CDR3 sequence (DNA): TGTGCCAGCAGCTCGACCGGGTGGCCCCAAGAGACCCAGTACTTC. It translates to CASSSTGWPQETQYF.

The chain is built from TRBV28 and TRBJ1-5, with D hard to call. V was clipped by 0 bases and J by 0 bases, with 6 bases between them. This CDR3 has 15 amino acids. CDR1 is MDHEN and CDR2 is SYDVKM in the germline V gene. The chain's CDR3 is CASSLWADSNQPQHF. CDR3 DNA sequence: TGTGCCAGCAGTTTATGGGCAGATAGCAATCAGCCCCAGCATTTT.

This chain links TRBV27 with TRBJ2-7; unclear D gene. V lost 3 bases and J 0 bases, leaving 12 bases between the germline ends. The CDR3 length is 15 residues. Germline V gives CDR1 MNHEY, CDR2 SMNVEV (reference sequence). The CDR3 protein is CASSFGQISSYEQYF. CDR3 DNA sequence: TGTGCCAGCAGTTTTGGGCAGATCAGCTCCTACGAGCAGTACTTC.

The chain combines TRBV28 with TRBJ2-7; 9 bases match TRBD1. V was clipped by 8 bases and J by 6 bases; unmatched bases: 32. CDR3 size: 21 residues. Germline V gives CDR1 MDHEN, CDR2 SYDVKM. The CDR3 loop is CASGTRTGETPGEGPKGEQYF. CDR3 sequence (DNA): TGTGCCAGCGGTACACGGACAGGGGAAACCCCCGGTGAGGGGCCTAAAGGCGAGCAGTACTTC.

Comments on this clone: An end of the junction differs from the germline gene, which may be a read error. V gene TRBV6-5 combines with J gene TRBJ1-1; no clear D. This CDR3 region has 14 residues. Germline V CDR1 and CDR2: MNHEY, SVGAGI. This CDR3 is CASSYAVPPAESSF. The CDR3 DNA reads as TGTGCCAGCAGTTACGCTGTCCCCCCCGCGGAGTCTTCCTTT.